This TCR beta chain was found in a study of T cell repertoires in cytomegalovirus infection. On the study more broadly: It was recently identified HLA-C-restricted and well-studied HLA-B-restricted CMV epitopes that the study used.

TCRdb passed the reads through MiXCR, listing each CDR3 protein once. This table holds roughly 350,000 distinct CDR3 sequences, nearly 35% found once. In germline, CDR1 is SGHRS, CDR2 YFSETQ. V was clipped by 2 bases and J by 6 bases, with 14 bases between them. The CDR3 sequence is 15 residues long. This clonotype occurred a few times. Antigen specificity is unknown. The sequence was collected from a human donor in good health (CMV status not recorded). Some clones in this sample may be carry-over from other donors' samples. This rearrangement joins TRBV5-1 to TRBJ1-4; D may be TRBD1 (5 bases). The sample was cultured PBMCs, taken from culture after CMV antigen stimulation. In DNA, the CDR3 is TGCGCCAGCAGCTTCTCCGGGGGACGGGATGAAAAACTGTTTTTT. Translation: CASSFSGGRDEKLFF.